This TCR beta chain was recovered during a study of cytomegalovirus exposure and HLA in healthy donors. Use of 60 Vbeta and 13 Jbeta primers characterized the PCR. Sequenced by immunoSEQ multiplex PCR; TCRdb stores in-frame clones only, minus some. The sample has over 80,000 clones, approximately 68% seen once; the top ten hold about 6%. Trimming pared 0 bases from V and 5 bases from J, leaving 5 bases between. This CDR3 has 12 amino acids. Germline CDR1 SGHKS, CDR2 YYEKEE (reference sequence). The sample taken for sequencing was PBMCs. V is TRBV5-5 and J is TRBJ1-1; a weak D match, TRBD1 (5 bases). This sequence was found in a boy younger than 18 in good health and CMV-seropositive. The CDR3 protein is CASSLEGTEAFF. The CDR3, as DNA: TGTGCCAGCAGCTTGGAGGGGACTGAAGCTTTCTTT.